This TCR beta chain is drawn from a study of shared clonotypes between healthy human individuals (TCRdb year 2020). A note on the overall study: The cohort comprised a couple of women and three men aged 18 to 49 years. Libraries were prepared and TCR repertoires were sequenced by different laboratories using diverse techniques, in order to increase sequencing depth and limit assay-specific biases. For each donor, three plates each were used for CD4 naive and CD4 memory, two plates were used for CD8 naive, and one plate was used for CD8 memory. Leukapheresis yielded between about 0.85 and 9.5 billion PBMCs per donor. Blood TCR repertoires of four to six healthy adults were deeply sequenced to estimate repertoire size and the extent of clonotype sharing between individuals. Results the study describes overall, beyond this receptor: Based on pairwise subsampling, the degree of clonotype sharing among donors was expected to be affected by sequencing depth. Incomplete sequencing was indicated by rarefaction of sorted-subset datasets, despite the large sequencing depth. Across a few donors, roughly 5% of naive CD4, approximately 4% of naive CD8, 2% to 2.5% of memory CD4, and approximately 0.4% of memory CD8 clonotypes were shared. Naive subsets generally had larger estimated clonotype richness than memory subsets. Only blood was sampled, and tissue TCR repertoires likely differ from those in blood. Compared with non-shared clonotypes, the clonotypes found in all four sorted-subset donors had higher generation probabilities. Because the study included only a small number of donors, the genetic and exposure-history diversity represented was limited.

Healthy HIV-negative adults with no recently reported acute infections or vaccinations were included as donors. Every donor was a Caucasian adult living in Nashville, Tennessee, USA. CD4+ T cells were enriched by magnetic negative selection, after which naive cells were positively selected on CD45RA and the negative fraction was taken as the memory subset. Blood was obtained by leukapheresis, after which PBMCs were separated by Ficoll-Histopaque density gradient centrifugation and cryopreserved in liquid nitrogen vapor phase. Analytical flow cytometry was used to check the purity and quantity of each magnetically sorted T cell population. From each sorted fraction, genomic DNA was isolated and quantified by UV absorbance on a Nanodrop 2000c. The CDR3 runs 15 residues from the cysteine to the phenylalanine. The read is trimmed to its CDR3 DNA, 45 bases read in frame from base 1. For CDR1 and CDR2, the germline V gene lists SGHRS and YFSETQ.

As for this clone: This receptor's antigen is unknown. A single base separates this from a much larger clone, so it may be a read error.

TCR CDR3 regions were amplified from genomic DNA by multiplex PCR using the deep immunoSEQ assay. Genomic DNA extracted from each cell subset was distributed evenly over all wells of several immunoSEQ 96-well plates, and each plate served as one replicate. For sorted subsets, each replicate PCR was loaded with roughly 0.2 ug genomic DNA, equivalent to 25,000 to 35,000 T cell genomes. Purified libraries were measured with a Qubit 3.0 fluorometer, size-checked on a Bioanalyzer 2100, and measured again with the KAPA Library Quantification kit. Every immunoSEQ 96-well plate was sequenced on a dedicated single-read 150-cycle Illumina NextSeq 550 flow cell. In the original analysis: Because the immunoSEQ output included only junctional sequences and no quality scores, the filtering could not be the same as the filtering used for full-length reads. Sequences were annotated with PyIR, a Python wrapper for IgBLAST v1.9, and V/J genes and CDR3 were assigned using IMGT germline references. Reads with weak V/J assignments (E-value above 1e-6), missing CDR3, stop codons, out-of-frame junctions, or ambiguous translated residues were removed. V3J clonotypes were defined as sequences sharing an identical inferred V gene, J gene, and CDR3 amino acid sequence. To compute the percentage overlap between repertoires, the number of shared unique clonotypes was divided by the size of the smaller repertoire. RTK rarefaction, the Chao1 estimator, and Recon v2.1 estimates of unobserved clonotypes were used to assess repertoire richness. For all TCRbeta clonotypes obtained by the gDNA method from a few donors, generation probabilities were computed with OLGA. TCRdb re-hosts the immuneACCESS table, in-frame sequences only. Its copies lack some clones; in the studies checked, an unresolved V gene accounts for under half of them, and the cause for the rest is not known. The V and J calls and clone size are taken from that table; D and trimming were inferred from the DNA. The sample profile shows around 2,000,000 clones; 95% of them were found once. More than 0.1% of the sample is taken by the ten largest.

The sequenced material came from naive CD4+ T cells sorted from blood. The cell subset or site label, read with the paper, signifies: CD45RA+ positively selected. The sequence was obtained from a man aged 18 to 29 in good health. The receptor chain draws on TRBV5-1 and TRBJ2-7; 9 central bases correspond to TRBD1. The CDR3 is CASNLAGQGIYEQYF. DNA sequence: TGCGCCAGCAACTTGGCCGGACAGGGGATTTACGAGCAGTACTTC. Reference TRBV5-1 and TRBJ2-7 proteins supply the regions before and after the CDR3; the full variable domain is: KAGVTQTPRYLIKTRGQQVTLSCSPISGHRSVSWYQQTPGQGLQFLFEYFSETQRNKGNFPGRFSGRQFSNSRSEMNVSTLELGDSALYLCASNLAGQGIYEQYFGPGTRLTVT.